The sample holds many counts of the clone carrying this TCR beta chain. Sample-barcoded 5' priming and a J-beta primer mix drove a second PCR of roughly 7 to 11 cycles. TCRdb re-called the 5' RACE reads with MiXCR, one entry per CDR3 protein. The table includes fewer than 1,000,000 distinct CDR3 sequences, about half detected once. These data originate in a study of blood T cells in healthy people across ages. Trimming took off 3 bases at V and 2 bases at J, with 1 base between the two ends. Germline CDR1 is SGDLS and CDR2 is YYNGEE. The CDR3 is 11 residues long. Sequenced input: blood. The source of this sequence is a man older than 75 in good health. The gene calls are TRBV9 and TRBJ2-3; D gene ambiguous. DNA for the CDR3: TGTGCCAGCAGCGCCACAGATACGCAGTATTTT. Amino acids: CASSATDTQYF.